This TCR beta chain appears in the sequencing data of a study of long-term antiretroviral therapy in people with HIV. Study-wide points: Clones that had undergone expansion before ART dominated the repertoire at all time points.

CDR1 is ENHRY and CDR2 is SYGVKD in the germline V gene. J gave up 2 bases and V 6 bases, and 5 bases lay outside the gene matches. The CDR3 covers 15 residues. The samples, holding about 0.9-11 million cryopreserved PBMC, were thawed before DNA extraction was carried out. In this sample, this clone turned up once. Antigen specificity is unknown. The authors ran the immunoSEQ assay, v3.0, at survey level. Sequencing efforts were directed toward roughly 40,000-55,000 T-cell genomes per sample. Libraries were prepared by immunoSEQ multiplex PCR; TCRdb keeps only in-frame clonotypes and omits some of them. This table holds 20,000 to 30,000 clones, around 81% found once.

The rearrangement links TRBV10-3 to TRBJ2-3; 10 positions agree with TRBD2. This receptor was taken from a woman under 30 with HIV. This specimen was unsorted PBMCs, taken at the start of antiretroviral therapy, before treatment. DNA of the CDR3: TGTGCCATCAGGGATAGCGGGGGGAACACAGATACGCAGTATTTT. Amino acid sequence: CAIRDSGGNTDTQYF.